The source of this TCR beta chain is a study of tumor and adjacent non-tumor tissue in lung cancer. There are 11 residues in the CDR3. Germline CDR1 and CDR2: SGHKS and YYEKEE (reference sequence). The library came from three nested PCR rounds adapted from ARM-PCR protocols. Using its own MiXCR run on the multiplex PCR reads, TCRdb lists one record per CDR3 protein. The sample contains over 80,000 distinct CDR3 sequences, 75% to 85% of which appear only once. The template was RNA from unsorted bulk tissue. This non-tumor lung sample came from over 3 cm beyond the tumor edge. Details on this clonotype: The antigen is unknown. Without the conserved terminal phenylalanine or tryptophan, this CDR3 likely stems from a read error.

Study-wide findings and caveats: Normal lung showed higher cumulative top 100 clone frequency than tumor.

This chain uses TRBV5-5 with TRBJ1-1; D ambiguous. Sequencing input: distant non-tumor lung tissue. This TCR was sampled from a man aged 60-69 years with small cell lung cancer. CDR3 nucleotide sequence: TGTGCCGGCAGCTTGTTAAATGAAGCTTTCTTA. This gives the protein CAGSLLNEAFL.